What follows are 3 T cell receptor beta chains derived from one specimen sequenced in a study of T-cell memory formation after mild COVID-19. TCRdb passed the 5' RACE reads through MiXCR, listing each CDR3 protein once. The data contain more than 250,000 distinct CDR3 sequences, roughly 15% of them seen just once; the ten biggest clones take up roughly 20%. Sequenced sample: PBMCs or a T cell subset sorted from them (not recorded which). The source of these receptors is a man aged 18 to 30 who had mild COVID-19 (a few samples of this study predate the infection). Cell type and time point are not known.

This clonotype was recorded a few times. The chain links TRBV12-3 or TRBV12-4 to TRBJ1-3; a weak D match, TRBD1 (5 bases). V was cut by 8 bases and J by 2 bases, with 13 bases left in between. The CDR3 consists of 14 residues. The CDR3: CASFRLGAGNTIYF. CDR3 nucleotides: TGTGCCAGCTTCCGTTTAGGGGCTGGAAACACCATATATTTT.

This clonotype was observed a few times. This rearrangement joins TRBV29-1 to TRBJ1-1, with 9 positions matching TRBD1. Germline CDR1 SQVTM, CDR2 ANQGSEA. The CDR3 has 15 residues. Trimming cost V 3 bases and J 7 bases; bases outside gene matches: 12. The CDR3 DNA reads TGCAGCGTTGAGATCCTAGACTGGGGACAGGGTGAAGCTTTCTTT. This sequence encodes CSVEILDWGQGEAFF.

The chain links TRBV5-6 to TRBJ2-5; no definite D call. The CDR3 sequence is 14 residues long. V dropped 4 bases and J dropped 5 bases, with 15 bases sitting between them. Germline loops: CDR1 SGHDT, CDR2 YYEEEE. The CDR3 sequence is CASSVLTRAETQYF. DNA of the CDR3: TGTGCCAGCAGCGTACTGACCCGGGCGGAGACCCAGTACTTC. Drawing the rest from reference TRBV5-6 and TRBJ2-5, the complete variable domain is DAGVTQSPTHLIKTRGQQVTLRCSPKSGHDTVSWYQQALGQGPQFIFQYYEEEERQRGNFPDRFSGHQFPNYSSELNVNALLLGDSALYLCASSVLTRAETQYFGPGTRLLVL.